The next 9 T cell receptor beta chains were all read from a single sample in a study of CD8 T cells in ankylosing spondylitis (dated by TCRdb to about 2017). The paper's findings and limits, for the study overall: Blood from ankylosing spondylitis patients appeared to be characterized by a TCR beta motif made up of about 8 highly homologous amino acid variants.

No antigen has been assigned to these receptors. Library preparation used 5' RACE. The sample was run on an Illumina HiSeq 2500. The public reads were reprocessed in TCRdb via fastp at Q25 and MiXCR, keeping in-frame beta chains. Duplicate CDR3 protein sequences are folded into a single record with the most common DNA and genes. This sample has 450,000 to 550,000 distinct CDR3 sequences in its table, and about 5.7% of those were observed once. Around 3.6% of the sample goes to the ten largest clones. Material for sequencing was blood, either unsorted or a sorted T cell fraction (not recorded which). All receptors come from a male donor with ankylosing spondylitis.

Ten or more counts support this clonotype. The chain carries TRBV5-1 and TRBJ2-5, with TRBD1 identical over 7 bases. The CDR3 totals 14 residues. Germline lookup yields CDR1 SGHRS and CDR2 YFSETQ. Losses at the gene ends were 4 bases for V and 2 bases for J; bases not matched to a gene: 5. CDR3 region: CASSPTGNQETQYF. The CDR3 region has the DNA TGCGCCAGCAGCCCGACAGGGAATCAAGAGACCCAGTACTTC.

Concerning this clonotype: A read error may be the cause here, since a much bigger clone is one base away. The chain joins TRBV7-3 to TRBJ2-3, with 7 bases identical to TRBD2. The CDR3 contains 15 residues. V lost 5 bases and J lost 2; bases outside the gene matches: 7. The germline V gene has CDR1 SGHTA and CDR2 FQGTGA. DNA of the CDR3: TGTGCCAGCAGCATACTAGCGTGTTCCACAGATACGCAGTATTTT. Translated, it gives CASSILACSTDTQYF.

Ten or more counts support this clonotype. CDR3 bases: TGTGCCAGCAGTTACTCAATGGAGACCCAGTACTTC. It encodes CASSYSMETQYF. The V and J genes are TRBV6-5 and TRBJ2-5, with no clear D. CDR1 and CDR2 (germline): MNHEY, SVGAGI. Between the trimmed V and J ends, which lost 0 bases and 5 bases, there was a span of 4 bases. The CDR3 consists of 12 residues.

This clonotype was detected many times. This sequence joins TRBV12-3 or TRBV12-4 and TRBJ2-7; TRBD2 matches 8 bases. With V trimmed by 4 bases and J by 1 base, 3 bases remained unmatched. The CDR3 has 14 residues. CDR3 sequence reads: CASSWREVSYEQYF. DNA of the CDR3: TGTGCCAGCAGTTGGCGGGAGGTTTCCTACGAGCAGTACTTC.

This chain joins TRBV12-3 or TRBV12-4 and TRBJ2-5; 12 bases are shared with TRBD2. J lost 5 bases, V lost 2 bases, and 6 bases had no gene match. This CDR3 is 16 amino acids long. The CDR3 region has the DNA TGTGCCAGCAGTTTACGGGCTAGCGGGAGGGGGGAGACCCAGTACTTC. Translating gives CASSLRASGRGETQYF.

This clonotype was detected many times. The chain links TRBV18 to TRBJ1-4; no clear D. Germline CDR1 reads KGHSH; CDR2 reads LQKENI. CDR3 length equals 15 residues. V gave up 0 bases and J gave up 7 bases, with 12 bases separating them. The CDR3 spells CASSPPGREGEKLFF. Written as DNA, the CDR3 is TGTGCCAGCTCACCACCGGGAAGAGAGGGTGAAAAACTGTTTTTT.

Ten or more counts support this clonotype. The CDR3 DNA reads as TGTGCCGCCTATGGGGAAAACACCGGGGAGCTGTTTTTT. It codes for CAAYGENTGELFF. V gene TRBV7-8 combines with J gene TRBJ2-2; D not resolved. Trimming took 11 bases from V and 2 from J, leaving 12 bases between them. This CDR3 contains 13 residues. CDR1 is SGHVS and CDR2 is FQNEAQ in the germline V gene. Using reference TRBV7-8 and TRBJ2-2 for the parts outside the CDR3, the full variable domain is GAGVSQSPRYKVAKRGQDVALRCDPISGHVSLFWYQQALGQGPEFLTYFQNEAQLDKSGLPSDRFFAERPEGSVSTLKIQRTQQEDSAVYLCAAYGENTGELFFGEGSRLTVL.

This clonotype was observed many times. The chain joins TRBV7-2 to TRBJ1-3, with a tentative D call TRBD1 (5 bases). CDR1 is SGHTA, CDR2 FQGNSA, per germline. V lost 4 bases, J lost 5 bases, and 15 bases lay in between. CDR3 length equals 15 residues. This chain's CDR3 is CASSYDSGARNTIYF. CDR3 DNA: TGTGCCAGCAGCTATGACAGCGGAGCCCGAAACACCATATATTTT.

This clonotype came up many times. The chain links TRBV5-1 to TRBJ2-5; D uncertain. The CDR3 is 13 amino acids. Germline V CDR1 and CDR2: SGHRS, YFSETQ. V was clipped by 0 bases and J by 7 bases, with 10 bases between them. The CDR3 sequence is CASSLDPEGTQYF. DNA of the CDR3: TGCGCCAGCAGCTTGGACCCCGAAGGGACCCAGTACTTC.